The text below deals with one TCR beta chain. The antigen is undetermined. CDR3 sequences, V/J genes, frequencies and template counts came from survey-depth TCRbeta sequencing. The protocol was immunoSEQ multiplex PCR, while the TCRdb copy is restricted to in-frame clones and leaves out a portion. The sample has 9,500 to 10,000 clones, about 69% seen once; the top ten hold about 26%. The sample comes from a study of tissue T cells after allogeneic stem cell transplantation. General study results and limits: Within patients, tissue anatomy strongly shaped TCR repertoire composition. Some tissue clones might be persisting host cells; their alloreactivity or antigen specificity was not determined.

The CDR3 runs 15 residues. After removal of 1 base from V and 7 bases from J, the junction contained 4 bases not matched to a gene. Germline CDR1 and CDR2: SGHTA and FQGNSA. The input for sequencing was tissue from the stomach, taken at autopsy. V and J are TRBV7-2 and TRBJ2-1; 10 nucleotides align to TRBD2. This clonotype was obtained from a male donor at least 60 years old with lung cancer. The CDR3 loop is CASSLVAGGGNEQFF. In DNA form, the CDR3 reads TGTGCCAGCAGCTTAGTAGCGGGAGGAGGGAATGAGCAGTTCTTC.